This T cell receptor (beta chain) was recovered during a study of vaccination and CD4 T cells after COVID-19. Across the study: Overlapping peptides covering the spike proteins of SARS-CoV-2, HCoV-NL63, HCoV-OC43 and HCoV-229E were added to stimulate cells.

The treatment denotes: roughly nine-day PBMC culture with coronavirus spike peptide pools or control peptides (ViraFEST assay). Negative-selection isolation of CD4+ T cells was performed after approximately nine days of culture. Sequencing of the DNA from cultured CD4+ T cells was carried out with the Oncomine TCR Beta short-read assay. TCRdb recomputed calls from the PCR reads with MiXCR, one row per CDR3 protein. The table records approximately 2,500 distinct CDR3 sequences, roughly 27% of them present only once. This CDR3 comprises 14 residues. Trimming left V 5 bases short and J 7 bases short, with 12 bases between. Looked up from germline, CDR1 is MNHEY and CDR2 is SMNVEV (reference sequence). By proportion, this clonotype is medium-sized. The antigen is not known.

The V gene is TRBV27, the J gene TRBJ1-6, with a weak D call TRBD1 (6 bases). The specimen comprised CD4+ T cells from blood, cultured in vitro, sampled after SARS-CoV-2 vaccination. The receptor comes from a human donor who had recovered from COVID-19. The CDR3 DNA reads TGTGCCAGCAGTCTTCGGAGGGGGAATTCACCCCTCCACTTT. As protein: CASSLRRGNSPLHF.